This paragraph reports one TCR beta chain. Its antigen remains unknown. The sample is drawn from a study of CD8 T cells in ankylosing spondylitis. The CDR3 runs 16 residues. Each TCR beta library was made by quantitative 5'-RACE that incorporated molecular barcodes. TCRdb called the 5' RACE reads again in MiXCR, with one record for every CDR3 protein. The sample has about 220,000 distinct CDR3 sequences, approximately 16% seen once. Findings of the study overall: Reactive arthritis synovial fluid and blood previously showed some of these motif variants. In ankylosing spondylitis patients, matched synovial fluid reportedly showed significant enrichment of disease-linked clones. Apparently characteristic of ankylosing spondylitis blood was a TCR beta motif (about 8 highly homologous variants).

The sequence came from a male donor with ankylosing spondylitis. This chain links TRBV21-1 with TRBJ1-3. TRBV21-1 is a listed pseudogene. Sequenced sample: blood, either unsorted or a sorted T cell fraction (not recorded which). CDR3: CASSKEYRSSGNTIYF. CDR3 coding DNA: TGTGCCAGCAGCAAAGAATACAGAAGCTCTGGAAACACCATATATTTT.